The entry that follows covers one TCR beta chain sequence. Produced via immunoSEQ multiplex PCR; TCRdb's table is partial and in-frame only. The data contain approximately 210,000 clones, more than 75% of them singletons. This entry comes from a study of blood T cell repertoires in COVID-19. Study-level background: PBMCs, B-cell-depleted T cells, or T cells were the source of the cDNA or gDNA that made up the material.

CDR1 and CDR2 from the germline V gene are DFQATT and SNEGSKA (reference sequence). The CDR3 covers 11 residues. Trimming cost V 5 bases and J 8 bases, with 9 bases left between them. The gene calls are TRBV20-1 and TRBJ2-2; D may be TRBD2 (5 bases). The specimen was peripheral blood. The sequence was obtained from a woman aged 35 to 49 with acute or convalescent COVID-19. CDR3 protein: CSAARGGELFF. For the CDR3, the DNA is TGCAGTGCTGCCCGAGGGGGGGAGCTGTTTTTT.